This TCR beta chain stems from a study of blood T cell repertoires in COVID-19. This CDR3 comprises 16 residues. From germline, CDR1 is SGHTA and CDR2 FQGNSA. The V segment lost 1 base and the J segment 3 bases; nucleotides outside the gene matches: 7. TCRdb's copy holds only in-frame clones and misses some; the assay was immunoSEQ multiplex PCR. The sample lists under 250,000 clones, about 78% seen once, with about 7% in the top ten. The chain uses TRBV7-2 and TRBJ2-5, with 8 bases identical to TRBD1. The sequence derives from a woman between 65 and 79 years old with acute or convalescent COVID-19. The source material was peripheral blood. Written as DNA, the CDR3 is TGTGCCAGCAGCTTAGGACTTGGACAGGGAGAAGAGACCCAGTACTTC. It specifies CASSLGLGQGEETQYF.